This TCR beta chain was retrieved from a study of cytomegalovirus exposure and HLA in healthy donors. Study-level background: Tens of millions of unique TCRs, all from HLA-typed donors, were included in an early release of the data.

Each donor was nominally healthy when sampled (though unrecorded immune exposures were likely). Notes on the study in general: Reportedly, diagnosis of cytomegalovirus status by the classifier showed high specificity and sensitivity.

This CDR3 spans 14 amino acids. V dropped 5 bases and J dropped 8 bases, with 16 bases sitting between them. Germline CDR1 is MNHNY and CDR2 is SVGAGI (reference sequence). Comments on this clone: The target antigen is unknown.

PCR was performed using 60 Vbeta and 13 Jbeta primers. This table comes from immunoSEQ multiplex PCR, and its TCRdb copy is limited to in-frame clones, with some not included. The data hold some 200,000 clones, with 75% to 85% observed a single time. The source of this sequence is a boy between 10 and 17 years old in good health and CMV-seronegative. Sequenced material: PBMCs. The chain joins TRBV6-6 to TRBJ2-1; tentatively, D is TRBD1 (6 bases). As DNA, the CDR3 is TGTGCCAGCAGTAAACCTTCACAGGGTCATGAGCAGTTCTTC. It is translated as CASSKPSQGHEQFF.